This TCR beta chain is from a study of T cell repertoires in cytomegalovirus infection. Germline CDR1 is LNHDA and CDR2 is SQIVND (reference sequence). The CDR3 loop spans 16 amino acids. Trimming took off 2 bases at V and 0 bases at J, with 11 bases between the two ends. Via MiXCR, TCRdb re-called the reads, giving one row per CDR3 protein. The sample shows 350,000 to 450,000 distinct CDR3 sequences, about a sixth of them seen only once. V and J are TRBV19 and TRBJ1-5; possible D gene TRBD1, 5 bases. Source material: PBMCs. The TCR originated in a human donor in good health (CMV status not recorded). Some clones in this sample may be carry-over from other donors' samples. This CDR3 is CASSILTEYSNQPQHF. The CDR3 region has the DNA TGTGCCAGTAGTATACTGACAGAGTATAGCAATCAGCCCCAGCATTTT.